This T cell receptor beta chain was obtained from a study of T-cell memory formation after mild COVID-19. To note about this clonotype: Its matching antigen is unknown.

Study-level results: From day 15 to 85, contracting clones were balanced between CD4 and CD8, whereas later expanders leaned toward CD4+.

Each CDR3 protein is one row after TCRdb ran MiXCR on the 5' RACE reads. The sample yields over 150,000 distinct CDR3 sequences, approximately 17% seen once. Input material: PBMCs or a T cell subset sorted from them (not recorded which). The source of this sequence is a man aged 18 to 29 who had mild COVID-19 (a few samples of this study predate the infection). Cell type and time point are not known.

The CDR3 nucleotides are TGTGCCAGCAGCTTCACTTACCAGGGACAGGGGAACGGCTACACCTTC. This gives the protein CASSFTYQGQGNGYTF. The chain employs TRBV7-2 and TRBJ1-2; TRBD1 agrees at 10 bases. With 3 bases clipped from V and 8 bases from J, the junction kept 12 bases outside the gene matches. The CDR3 is 16 residues long. CDR1 is SGHTA and CDR2 is FQGNSA in the germline V gene.